The 10 T cell receptor beta chains in this list originate from one sample, sequenced in a study of CXCR3-negative and CXCR3-positive naive CD8 T cells (dated by TCRdb to the late 2010s). Sequenced on a NextSeq 550. The Human TCR Profiling Kit (MiLaboratory) was used to prepare UMI-labeled 5' RACE TRB cDNA libraries. Following TCRdb reprocessing, every CDR3 protein sequence forms one entry, and DNA is not provided. The sample's table covers about 43,000 distinct CDR3 sequences. Jointly, the top ten make up roughly 10% of the sample. The sequenced material came from memory CD8+ T cells from blood. The cell subset or site label, as the study defines it: conventional CD8+ memory T cells (TMEM), sorted as controls. Receptors were obtained from a human donor in good health. Some clones in this sample may be carry-over from other donors' samples.

The V gene is TRBV29-1, the J gene TRBJ2-7; as DNA is missing, the TRBD1 call by TCRdb cannot be tested. Germline V lookup: CDR1 SQVTM, CDR2 ANQGSEA. The CDR3 has 16 residues. CDR3: CSPHTHLGTASYEQYF.

The CDR3 sequence: CASSYSTVPPYYNEQFF. The chain carries TRBV6-5 and TRBJ2-1; TCRdb names TRBD2, which stays unverified in the absence of DNA. CDR3 length: 17 amino acids. The germline V gene has CDR1 MNHEY and CDR2 SVGAGI.

The rearrangement links TRBV7-9 to TRBJ2-7; checking the TCRdb D call of TRBD2 is not possible without DNA. The CDR3 runs to 18 residues. CDR1 is SEHNR, CDR2 FQNEAQ, per germline (reference sequence). The CDR3 sequence is CASSRPRAGGPSYNEQYF.

This rearrangement joins TRBV6-5 to TRBJ2-7; checking the TCRdb D call of TRBD2 is not possible without DNA. The germline V gene encodes CDR1 MNHEY and CDR2 SVGAGI. The CDR3 loop spans 15 amino acids. Here the CDR3 reads CASTIKVAGGNEQYF.

The V and J genes are TRBV2 and TRBJ2-1; TCRdb returns TRBD2, unconfirmable since there is no DNA. Germline-derived CDR1 and CDR2 are SNHLY and FYNNEI. The CDR3 extends over 17 amino acids. The CDR3 loop reads CASSYETSGVTYNEQFF.

The gene calls are TRBV29-1 and TRBJ2-7. Germline V gene sequence: CDR1 SQVTM, CDR2 ANQGSEA. The CDR3 consists of 11 residues. The CDR3 sequence: CSVDWVDEQYF.

This rearrangement joins TRBV29-1 to TRBJ2-1; TCRdb calls TRBD1, which cannot be checked without DNA. CDR3 length equals 13 residues. The germline CDR1 and CDR2 sequences are SQVTM and ANQGSEA. CDR3 amino acids: CSVGGGDYNEQFF.

This rearrangement joins TRBV6-2 or TRBV6-3 to TRBJ2-7; TCRdb's D call, TRBD1, is unchecked because there is no DNA. Germline CDR1 and CDR2: MNHEY and SVGEGT. This CDR3 is 15 amino acids long. CDR3: CASSDPGSQGNEQYF.

The rearrangement joins TRBV10-2 to TRBJ1-5. The CDR3 is 14 amino acids. CDR1 is WSHSY and CDR2 is SAAADI in the germline V gene. The CDR3 spells CASTEGRGNQPQHF.

The J gene is TRBJ2-2, the V gene TRBV5-1. The CDR3 totals 14 residues. Germline V gives CDR1 SGHRS, CDR2 YFSETQ. The CDR3: CASSWATNTGELFF.